This T cell receptor beta chain was identified in a study of cytomegalovirus exposure and HLA in healthy donors. Study results and caveats: According to the study, roughly 160 TCR beta chains were cytomegalovirus-associated. Rarity held for most TCR sequences, but there were some public TCRs that occurred in many donors. Later on, an analysis showed TCR association rates differing by HLA locus, with DRB1 the most and HLA-C the fewest. Productive rates of about 90% or about 30% were seen for most TCR beta V segments in an earlier analysis.

Primers for the PCR totalled 60 Vbeta and 13 Jbeta. Repertoires were generated with immunoSEQ multiplex PCR, while TCRdb's copy carries only in-frame clones and drops some. Of over 90,000 clones detected, under 65% appear once; the ten largest clones hold 3.2%. With regard to this clone: Its matching antigen is unknown.

The receptor was derived from a man in his sixties in good health and CMV-seronegative. The sequencing sample was made of PBMCs.

CDR3 amino acids: CASSPRWDRARDTQYF. The CDR3 coding sequence is TGTGCCAGCAGCCCCAGGTGGGACAGGGCCAGGGATACGCAGTATTTT. The chain has TRBV6-4 and TRBJ2-3, with 9 bases lining up with TRBD1. The CDR3 consists of 16 residues. Germline V lookup: CDR1 MRHNA, CDR2 SNTAGT. V lost 6 bases and J lost 6; bases outside the gene matches: 13.